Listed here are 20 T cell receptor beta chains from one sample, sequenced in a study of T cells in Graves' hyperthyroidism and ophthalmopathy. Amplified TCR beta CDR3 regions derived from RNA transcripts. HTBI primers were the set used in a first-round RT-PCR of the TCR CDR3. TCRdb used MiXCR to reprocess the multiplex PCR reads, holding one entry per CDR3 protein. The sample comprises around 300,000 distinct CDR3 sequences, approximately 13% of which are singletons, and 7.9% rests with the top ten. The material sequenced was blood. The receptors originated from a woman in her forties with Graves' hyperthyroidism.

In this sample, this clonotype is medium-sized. The CDR3 sequence is CAISEGVTSSYEQYF. CDR3 in DNA: TGTGCCATCAGCGAGGGGGTAACCTCCTCCTACGAGCAGTACTTC. This chain joins TRBV10-3 and TRBJ2-7; D is possibly TRBD1 (6 bases). Germline loops: CDR1 ENHRY, CDR2 SYGVKD. The V gene lost 6 bases and the J gene lost 0 bases, with 15 bases spanning the gap. This CDR3 region has 15 residues.

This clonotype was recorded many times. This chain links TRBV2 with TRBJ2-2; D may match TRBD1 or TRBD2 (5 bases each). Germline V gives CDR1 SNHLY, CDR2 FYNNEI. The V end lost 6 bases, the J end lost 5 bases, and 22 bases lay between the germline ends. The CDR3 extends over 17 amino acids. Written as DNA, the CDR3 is TGTGCCAGCAGCAGGGCCCCTAGCACCAAGTGGACCGGGGAGCTGTTTTTT. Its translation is CASSRAPSTKWTGELFF.

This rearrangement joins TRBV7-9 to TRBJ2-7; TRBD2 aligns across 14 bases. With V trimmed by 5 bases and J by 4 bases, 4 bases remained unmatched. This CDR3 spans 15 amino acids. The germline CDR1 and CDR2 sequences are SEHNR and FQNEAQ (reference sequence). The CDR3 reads CASSGTSGSKYEQYF. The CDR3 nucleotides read TGTGCCAGCAGCGGGACTAGCGGGAGTAAATACGAGCAGTACTTC.

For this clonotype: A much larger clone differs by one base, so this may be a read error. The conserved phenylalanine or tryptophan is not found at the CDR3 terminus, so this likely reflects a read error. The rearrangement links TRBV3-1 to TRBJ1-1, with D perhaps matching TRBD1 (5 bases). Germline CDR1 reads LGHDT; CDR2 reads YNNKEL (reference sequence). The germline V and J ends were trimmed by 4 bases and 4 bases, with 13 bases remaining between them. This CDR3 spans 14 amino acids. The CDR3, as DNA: TGTGCCAGCAGCCCCGGGACCCGGAGCACTGAAGCTTTCATT. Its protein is CASSPGTRSTEAFI.

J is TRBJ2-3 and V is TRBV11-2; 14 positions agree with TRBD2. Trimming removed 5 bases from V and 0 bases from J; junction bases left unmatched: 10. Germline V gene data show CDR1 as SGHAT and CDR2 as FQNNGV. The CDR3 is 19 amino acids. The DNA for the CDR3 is TGTGCCAGCAGCCCCGGGACTAGCGGGAGACTCGCTAGCACAGATACGCAGTATTTT. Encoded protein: CASSPGTSGRLASTDTQYF.

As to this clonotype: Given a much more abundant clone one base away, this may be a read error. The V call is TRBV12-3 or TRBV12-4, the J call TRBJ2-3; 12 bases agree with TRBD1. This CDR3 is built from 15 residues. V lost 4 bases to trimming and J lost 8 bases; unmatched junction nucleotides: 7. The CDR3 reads CASSSRDRGQGTQYF. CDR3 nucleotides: TGTGCCAGCAGTTCCCGGGACAGGGGGCAAGGTACGCAGTATTTT.

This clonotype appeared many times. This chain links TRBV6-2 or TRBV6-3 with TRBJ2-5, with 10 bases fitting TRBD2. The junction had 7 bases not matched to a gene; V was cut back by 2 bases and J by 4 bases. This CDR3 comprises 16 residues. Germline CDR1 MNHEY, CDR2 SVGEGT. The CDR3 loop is CASSYTLAGVRETQYF. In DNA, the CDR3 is TGTGCCAGCAGTTACACCCTAGCGGGAGTGAGAGAGACCCAGTACTTC.

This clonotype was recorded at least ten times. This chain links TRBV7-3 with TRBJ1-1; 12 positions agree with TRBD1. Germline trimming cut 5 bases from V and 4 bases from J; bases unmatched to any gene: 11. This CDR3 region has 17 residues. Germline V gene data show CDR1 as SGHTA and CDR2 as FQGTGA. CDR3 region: CASSPNAGQGAVTEAFF. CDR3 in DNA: TGTGCCAGCAGCCCCAATGCGGGACAGGGGGCCGTCACTGAAGCTTTCTTT.

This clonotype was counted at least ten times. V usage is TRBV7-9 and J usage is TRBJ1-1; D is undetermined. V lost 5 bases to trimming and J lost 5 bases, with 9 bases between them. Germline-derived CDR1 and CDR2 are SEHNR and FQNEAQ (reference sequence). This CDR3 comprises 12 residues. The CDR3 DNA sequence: TGTGCCAGCAGCGGGCCATGGACTGAAGCTTTCTTT. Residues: CASSGPWTEAFF.

DNA of the CDR3: TGCAGTGGGCTAGCGGGGACCTTTTCCTACAATGAGCAGTTCTTC. Translating it yields CSGLAGTFSYNEQFF. This chain joins TRBV20-1 and TRBJ2-1, with 9 bases fitting TRBD2. Germline V lookup: CDR1 DFQATT, CDR2 SNEGSKA (reference sequence). CDR3 length equals 15 residues. The V segment lost 7 bases and the J segment 1 base; nucleotides outside the gene matches: 8.

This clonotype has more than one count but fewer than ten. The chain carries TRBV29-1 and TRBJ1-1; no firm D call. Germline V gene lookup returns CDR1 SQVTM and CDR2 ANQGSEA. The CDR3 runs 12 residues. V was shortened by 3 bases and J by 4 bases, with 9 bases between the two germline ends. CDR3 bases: TGCAGCGTTGAGGAGACTGGCACTGAAGCTTTCTTT. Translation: CSVEETGTEAFF.

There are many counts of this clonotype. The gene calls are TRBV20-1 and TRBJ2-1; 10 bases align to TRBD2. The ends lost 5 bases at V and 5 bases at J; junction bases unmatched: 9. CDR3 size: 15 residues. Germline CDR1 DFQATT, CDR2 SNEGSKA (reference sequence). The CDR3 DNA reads TGCAGTGCTCTCAGCGGGAGGGAGAATAACAATGAGCAGTTCTTC. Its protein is CSALSGRENNNEQFF.

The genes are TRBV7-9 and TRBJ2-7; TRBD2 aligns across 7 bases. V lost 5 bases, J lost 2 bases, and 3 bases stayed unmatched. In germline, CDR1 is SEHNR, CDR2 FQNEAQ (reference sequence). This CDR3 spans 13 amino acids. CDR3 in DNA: TGTGCCAGCAGCCGGGGGAGGGCCTACGAGCAGTACTTC. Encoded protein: CASSRGRAYEQYF. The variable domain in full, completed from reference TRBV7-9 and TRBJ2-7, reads DTGVSQNPRHKITKRGQNVTFRCDPISEHNRLYWYRQTLGQGPEFLTYFQNEAQLEKSRLLSDRFSAERPKGSFSTLEIQRTEQGDSAMYLCASSRGRAYEQYFGPGTRLTVT.

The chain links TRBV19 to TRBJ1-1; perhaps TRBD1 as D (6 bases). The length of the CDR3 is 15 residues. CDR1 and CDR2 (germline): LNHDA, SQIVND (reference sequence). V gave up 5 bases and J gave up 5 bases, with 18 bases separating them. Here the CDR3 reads CASSPRGALGTEAFF. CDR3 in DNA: TGTGCCAGTAGTCCGCGGGGGGCGCTTGGTACTGAAGCTTTCTTT.

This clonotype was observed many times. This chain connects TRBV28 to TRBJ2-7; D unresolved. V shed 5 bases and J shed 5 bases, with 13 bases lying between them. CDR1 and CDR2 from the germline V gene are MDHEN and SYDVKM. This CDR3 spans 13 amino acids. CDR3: CASSTTLHNEQYF. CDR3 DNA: TGTGCCAGCAGTACCACTCTACACAACGAGCAGTACTTC.

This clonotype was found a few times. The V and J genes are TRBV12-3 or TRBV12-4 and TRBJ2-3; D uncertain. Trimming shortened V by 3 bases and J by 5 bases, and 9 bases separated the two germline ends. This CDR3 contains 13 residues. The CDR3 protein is CASSFGARDTQYF. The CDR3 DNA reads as TGTGCCAGCAGTTTCGGAGCACGAGATACGCAGTATTTT.

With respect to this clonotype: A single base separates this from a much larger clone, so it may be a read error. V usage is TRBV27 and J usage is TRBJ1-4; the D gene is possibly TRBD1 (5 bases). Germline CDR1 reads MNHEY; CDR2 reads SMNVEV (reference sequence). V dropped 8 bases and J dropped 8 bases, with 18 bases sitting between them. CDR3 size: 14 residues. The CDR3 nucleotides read TGTGCCAGCGGTGCGACCCGGGACCAAGAAAAACTGTTTTTT. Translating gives CASGATRDQEKLFF.

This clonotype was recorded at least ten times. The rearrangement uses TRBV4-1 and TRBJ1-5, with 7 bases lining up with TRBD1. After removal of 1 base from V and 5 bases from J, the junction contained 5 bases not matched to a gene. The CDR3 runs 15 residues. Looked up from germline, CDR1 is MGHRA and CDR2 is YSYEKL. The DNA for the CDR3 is TGCGCCAGCAGCCAAGCGAGACAGGGAGATCAGCCCCAGCATTTT. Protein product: CASSQARQGDQPQHF.

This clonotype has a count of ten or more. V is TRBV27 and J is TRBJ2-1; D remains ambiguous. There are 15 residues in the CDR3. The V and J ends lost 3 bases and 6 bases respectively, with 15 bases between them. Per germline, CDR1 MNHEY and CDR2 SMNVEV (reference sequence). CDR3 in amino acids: CASSFGRAQPNEQFF. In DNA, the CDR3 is TGTGCCAGCAGTTTTGGGCGAGCTCAGCCCAATGAGCAGTTCTTC.

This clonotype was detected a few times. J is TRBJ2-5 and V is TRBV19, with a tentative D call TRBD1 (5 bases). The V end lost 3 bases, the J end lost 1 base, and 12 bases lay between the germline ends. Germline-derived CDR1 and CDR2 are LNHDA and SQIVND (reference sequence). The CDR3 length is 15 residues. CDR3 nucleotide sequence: TGTGCCAGTAGTATCGTCACAGGTCCCCAAGAGACCCAGTACTTC. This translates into CASSIVTGPQETQYF.